This TCR beta chain was identified in a study of preoperative IRX-2 immunotherapy in early breast cancer (dated by TCRdb to the late 2010s). The intended sense of this specimen's treatment or condition label: preoperative locoregional IRX-2 cytokine immunotherapy. The samples were obtained from a phase Ib study in which preoperative, locoregional IRX-2 cytokine immunotherapy intended to prime immune responses was tested. Before surgery, IRX-2 was given to the donors, who were patients with early-stage breast cancer. Worth noting for this clone: The antigen it recognizes is unknown. Per-nucleotide qualities are absent, and no much larger clonotype sits a single base away.

Relative to germline, V is 1 base shorter and J is 6 bases shorter, with 4 bases between their ends. The CDR3 holds 12 amino acids from the cysteine to the phenylalanine. CDR3 DNA is the only sequence kept; it has 36 bases, read in frame from the first base. The germline V gene (reference sequence) provides CDR1 MNHEY and CDR2 SMNVEV. Library preparation used the immunoSEQ multiplex PCR assay. TCRdb mirrors the immuneACCESS table, restricted to in-frame sequences. Some clones are absent from its copies; in checked studies, under half trace to an unresolved V gene, and the reason for the others is unknown. In this sample the table shows approximately 98,000 clones, 86% of which occur a single time. Roughly 2% of the sample lies in the top ten.

The clonotype originates from a human donor with breast cancer. The V and J genes are TRBV27 and TRBJ2-1; no D segment can be confidently identified. The sample consisted of tumor tissue, taken after IRX-2 immunotherapy. The nucleotide sequence reads TGTGCCAGCAGTTTATTGGGCAATGAGCAGTTCTTC. Translated, this gives CASSLLGNEQFF.